Below, 15 T cell receptor beta chains from the same sample are listed, as sequenced in a study of OX40 agonist ivuxolimab in advanced cancers. Sequenced by immunoSEQ multiplex PCR; TCRdb stores in-frame clones only, minus some. The sample yields 35,000 to 55,000 clones, approximately 90% seen once. The sample was CD4+ or CD8+ T cells sorted from blood, taken in a trial of the OX40 agonist ivuxolimab. The receptors come from an adult with an advanced solid tumor such as melanoma, head and neck, liver or kidney cancer.

The chain uses TRBV9 and TRBJ2-1, with 9 bases identical to TRBD2. Germline trimming cut 3 bases from V and 6 bases from J; bases unmatched to any gene: 7. The CDR3 consists of 15 residues. Germline V gives CDR1 SGDLS, CDR2 YYNGEE. The CDR3 spells CASSGGLARFNEQFF. The CDR3 DNA reads as TGTGCCAGCAGCGGAGGACTAGCGAGATTCAATGAGCAGTTCTTC.

This sequence joins TRBV27 and TRBJ2-6, with D perhaps assigned TRBD1 or TRBD2 (5 bases each). The CDR3 extends over 18 amino acids. Trimming took 3 bases from V and 0 from J, leaving 15 bases between them. CDR1 and CDR2 (germline): MNHEY, SMNVEV (reference sequence). CDR3 loop: CASSFLGTGSSGANVLTF. CDR3 DNA: TGTGCCAGCAGTTTTCTCGGGACGGGGAGCTCTGGGGCCAACGTCCTGACTTTC.

The chain employs TRBV30 and TRBJ2-7, with 7 bases aligning to TRBD1. Trimming at V came to 3 bases and at J to 2 bases, leaving 1 base not matched to a gene. Germline values: CDR1 GTSNPN, CDR2 SVGIG (reference sequence). CDR3 length: 12 residues. The CDR3 spells CAWRTGPYEQYF. CDR3 coding DNA: TGTGCCTGGAGGACAGGGCCCTACGAGCAGTACTTC. The whole variable domain, filled in from reference TRBV30 and TRBJ2-7, reads SQTIHQWPATLVQPVGSPLSLECTVEGTSNPNLYWYRQAAGRGLQLLFYSVGIGQISSEVPQNLSASRPQDRQFILSSKKLLLSDSGFYLCAWRTGPYEQYFGPGTRLTVT.

The rearrangement uses TRBV12-5 and TRBJ2-5; no clear D. V gave up 4 bases and J gave up 5 bases, with 14 bases separating them. This CDR3 has 14 amino acids. Germline assignment: CDR1 LGHNT and CDR2 FRNRAP. CDR3 in amino acids: CASGYGQAGETQYF. The CDR3 nucleotides are TGTGCTAGTGGTTATGGCCAGGCTGGGGAGACCCAGTACTTC.

CDR3 protein: CASSEQGLVTDTQYF. The CDR3, as DNA: TGTGCCAGCAGCGAACAAGGACTAGTCACAGATACGCAGTATTTT. The V call is TRBV7-3, the J call TRBJ2-3; 7 positions match TRBD2. V lost 5 bases to trimming and J lost 2 bases; unmatched junction nucleotides: 7. This CDR3 is 15 amino acids long. The germline CDR1 and CDR2 sequences are SGHTA and FQGTGA.

The chain uses TRBV19 and TRBJ2-3; 7 bases map to TRBD2. Germline V gene data show CDR1 as LNHDA and CDR2 as SQIVND (reference sequence). The CDR3 extends over 16 amino acids. Trimming cost V 4 bases and J 2 bases; bases outside gene matches: 9. The CDR3 loop reads CASSKSGGGLTDTQYF. The CDR3 nucleotides are TGTGCCAGTAGTAAGTCGGGCGGGGGACTCACAGATACGCAGTATTTT.

The chain carries TRBV27 and TRBJ2-4; D tentatively fits TRBD1 or TRBD2 (5 bases each). The length of the CDR3 is 16 residues. Germline V gene lookup returns CDR1 MNHEY and CDR2 SMNVEV (reference sequence). Trimming shortened V by 3 bases and J by 9 bases, and 21 bases separated the two germline ends. CDR3: CASSFLGDADRGIQYF. The CDR3 DNA reads as TGTGCCAGCAGTTTCCTAGGGGACGCAGACCGTGGCATTCAGTACTTC.

The CDR3 sequence is CASSLNGRNQPQHF. CDR3 DNA sequence: TGCGCCAGCAGCTTGAATGGTCGCAATCAGCCCCAGCATTTT. The rearrangement links TRBV5-1 to TRBJ1-5; D unresolved. This CDR3 comprises 14 residues. V was shortened by 1 base and J by 2 bases, with 7 bases between the two germline ends. Germline lookup yields CDR1 SGHRS and CDR2 YFSETQ.

The chain combines TRBV7-9 with TRBJ2-5; D gene ambiguous. This CDR3 is 14 amino acids long. Germline V gene lookup returns CDR1 SEHNR and CDR2 FQNEAQ (reference sequence). Trimming stripped 5 bases from V and 0 bases from J, with 10 bases between. The CDR3 coding sequence is TGTGCCAGCAGCCTAACGACGGACCAAGAGACCCAGTACTTC. Translation gives CASSLTTDQETQYF. Drawing the rest from reference TRBV7-9 and TRBJ2-5, the complete variable domain is DTGVSQNPRHKITKRGQNVTFRCDPISEHNRLYWYRQTLGQGPEFLTYFQNEAQLEKSRLLSDRFSAERPKGSFSTLEIQRTEQGDSAMYLCASSLTTDQETQYFGPGTRLLVL.

V gene TRBV7-6 combines with J gene TRBJ2-7; the D is unclear. V was pared by 7 bases and J by 7 bases, with 17 bases between. CDR1 SGHVS and CDR2 FNYEAQ come from the germline V gene. The CDR3 has 13 residues. The DNA of the CDR3 is TGTGCCAGCAACGTACTCCAAAAGAAGGAGCAGTACTTC. It translates to CASNVLQKKEQYF.

The gene calls are TRBV11-2 and TRBJ2-7, with D maybe TRBD2 (6 bases). CDR1 SGHAT and CDR2 FQNNGV come from the germline V gene. V lost 2 bases to trimming and J lost 6 bases, with 14 bases between them. The CDR3 has 14 amino acids. The CDR3 loop reads CASSLRRGSGEQYF. The CDR3, as DNA: TGTGCCAGCAGCTTAAGGAGGGGCTCCGGCGAGCAGTACTTC. Combining the CDR3 with reference TRBV11-2 and TRBJ2-7 gives the whole variable domain EAGVAQSPRYKIIEKRQSVAFWCNPISGHATLYWYQQILGQGPKLLIQFQNNGVVDDSQLPKDRFSAERLKGVDSTLKIQPAKLEDSAVYLCASSLRRGSGEQYFGPGTRLTVT.

The chain carries TRBV2 and TRBJ1-2, with D perhaps TRBD1 (5 bases). The CDR3 totals 12 residues. Germline CDR1 SNHLY, CDR2 FYNNEI. The CDR3 spells CAGGGYGYGYTF. The CDR3 DNA follows: TGTGCGGGGGGAGGGTATGGCTATGGCTACACCTTC.

The gene calls are TRBV7-8 and TRBJ2-7, with D unresolved. Per germline, CDR1 SGHVS and CDR2 FQNEAQ. The V and J ends lost 2 bases and 6 bases respectively, with 14 bases between them. CDR3 length: 14 residues. The CDR3 loop is CASSLTTGIFEQYF. In DNA, the CDR3 is TGTGCCAGCAGCTTAACTACGGGTATCTTCGAGCAGTACTTC.

The rearrangement joins TRBV9 to TRBJ2-3; D is perhaps TRBD2 (6 bases). From germline, CDR1 is SGDLS and CDR2 YYNGEE. Trimming shortened V by 0 bases and J by 0 bases, and 11 bases separated the two germline ends. The CDR3 contains 16 residues. This chain's CDR3 is CASSVAAGWSTDTQYF. DNA for the CDR3: TGTGCCAGCAGCGTAGCGGCGGGATGGAGCACAGATACGCAGTATTTT.

The chain combines TRBV18 with TRBJ2-6, with 10 bases that match TRBD1. The V gene end was trimmed by 0 bases and the J gene end by 0 bases; junction bases not matched to a gene: 2. The CDR3 loop spans 18 amino acids. Germline V gene lookup returns CDR1 KGHSH and CDR2 LQKENI. CDR3 DNA: TGTGCCAGCTCACCACCGACAGGGGGCAACTCTGGGGCCAACGTCCTGACTTTC. This gives the protein CASSPPTGGNSGANVLTF.